The rows below give T cell receptor beta chains drawn from one sample of a study of blood T cell repertoires in COVID-19. TCRdb keeps only in-frame clones here, not all; method: immunoSEQ multiplex PCR. The data contain about 50,000 clones, about 88% of them seen just once; the ten biggest clones take up about 3.9%. Sequenced input: peripheral blood. These receptor sequences come from a human donor in a cohort sampled during active COVID-19. Each CDR3 is given with its conserved first and last residue. A D gene is named only where the DNA matches it firmly.

v_call: TRBV6-5
d_call: NA
j_call: TRBJ1-1
cdr3_nt: TGTGCCAGCTGGGAGGCACGGGACACTGAAGCTTTCTTT
cdr3_aa: CASWEARDTEAFF

v_call: TRBV5-1
d_call: NA
j_call: TRBJ2-7
cdr3_nt: TGCGCCAGCAGCTTCACAGTGAGCTTCTCCTACGAGCAGTACTTC
cdr3_aa: CASSFTVSFSYEQYF

v_call: TRBV27
d_call: NA
j_call: TRBJ2-1
cdr3_nt: TGTGCCAGCAGTTTAGCTACAGGGTTAAGAATCGACAATGAGCAGTTCTTC
cdr3_aa: CASSLATGLRIDNEQFF

v_call: TRBV7-2
d_call: NA
j_call: TRBJ1-3
cdr3_nt: TGTGCCAGCAGCCCCGATACAGGGCCTGGAAACACCATATATTTT
cdr3_aa: CASSPDTGPGNTIYF

v_call: TRBV19
d_call: NA
j_call: TRBJ1-2
cdr3_nt: TGTGCCAGTAGTGGTCTCGGCAGGGGAGGGGGAAACTATGGCTACACCTTC
cdr3_aa: CASSGLGRGGGNYGYTF

v_call: TRBV13
d_call: NA
j_call: TRBJ1-6
cdr3_nt: TGTGCCAGCAGCTTAGCCGGGAGCTCCTATAATTCACCCCTCCACTTT
cdr3_aa: CASSLAGSSYNSPLHF

v_call: TRBV3-1/TRBV3-2
d_call: NA
j_call: TRBJ1-4
cdr3_nt: TGTGCCAGCAGCCAAGCCAGGAATAATGAAAAACTGTTTTTT
cdr3_aa: CASSQARNNEKLFF

v_call: TRBV5-1
d_call: TRBD2
j_call: TRBJ2-7
cdr3_nt: TGCGCCAGCAGCCACTTTGCGGGAGAGAGCTCCTACGAGCAGTACTTC
cdr3_aa: CASSHFAGESSYEQYF

v_call: TRBV11-2
d_call: TRBD1
j_call: TRBJ1-1
cdr3_nt: TGTGCCAGCATCGACAGGGGGCGGCTGAACACTGAAGCTTTCTTT
cdr3_aa: CASIDRGRLNTEAFF

v_call: TRBV19
d_call: NA
j_call: TRBJ2-1
cdr3_nt: TGTGCCAGTAGCGGGAGTGGGTACAATGAGCAGTTCTTC
cdr3_aa: CASSGSGYNEQFF

v_call: TRBV4-1
d_call: TRBD1
j_call: TRBJ1-2
cdr3_nt: TGCGCCAGCAGCCGCGGACAGGGAGAAGGAGGCTACACCTTC
cdr3_aa: CASSRGQGEGGYTF

v_call: TRBV11-3
d_call: NA
j_call: TRBJ2-2
cdr3_nt: TGTGCCAGCAGCCCGGGACAAAACACCGGGGAGCTGTTTTTT
cdr3_aa: CASSPGQNTGELFF

v_call: TRBV2
d_call: TRBD2
j_call: TRBJ2-5
cdr3_nt: TGTGCCAGCAGTCCCCTAGCGGGAGGGCCGGAGACCCAGTACTTC
cdr3_aa: CASSPLAGGPETQYF

v_call: TRBV25-1
d_call: NA
j_call: TRBJ1-2
cdr3_nt: TGTGCCAGCAGTGCTCAGGGATATGGCTACACCTTC
cdr3_aa: CASSAQGYGYTF

v_call: TRBV11-2
d_call: NA
j_call: TRBJ1-2
cdr3_nt: TGTGCCAGCAGCTTAGCCGGGAGCTTAGTGGGCTATGGCTACACCTTC
cdr3_aa: CASSLAGSLVGYGYTF